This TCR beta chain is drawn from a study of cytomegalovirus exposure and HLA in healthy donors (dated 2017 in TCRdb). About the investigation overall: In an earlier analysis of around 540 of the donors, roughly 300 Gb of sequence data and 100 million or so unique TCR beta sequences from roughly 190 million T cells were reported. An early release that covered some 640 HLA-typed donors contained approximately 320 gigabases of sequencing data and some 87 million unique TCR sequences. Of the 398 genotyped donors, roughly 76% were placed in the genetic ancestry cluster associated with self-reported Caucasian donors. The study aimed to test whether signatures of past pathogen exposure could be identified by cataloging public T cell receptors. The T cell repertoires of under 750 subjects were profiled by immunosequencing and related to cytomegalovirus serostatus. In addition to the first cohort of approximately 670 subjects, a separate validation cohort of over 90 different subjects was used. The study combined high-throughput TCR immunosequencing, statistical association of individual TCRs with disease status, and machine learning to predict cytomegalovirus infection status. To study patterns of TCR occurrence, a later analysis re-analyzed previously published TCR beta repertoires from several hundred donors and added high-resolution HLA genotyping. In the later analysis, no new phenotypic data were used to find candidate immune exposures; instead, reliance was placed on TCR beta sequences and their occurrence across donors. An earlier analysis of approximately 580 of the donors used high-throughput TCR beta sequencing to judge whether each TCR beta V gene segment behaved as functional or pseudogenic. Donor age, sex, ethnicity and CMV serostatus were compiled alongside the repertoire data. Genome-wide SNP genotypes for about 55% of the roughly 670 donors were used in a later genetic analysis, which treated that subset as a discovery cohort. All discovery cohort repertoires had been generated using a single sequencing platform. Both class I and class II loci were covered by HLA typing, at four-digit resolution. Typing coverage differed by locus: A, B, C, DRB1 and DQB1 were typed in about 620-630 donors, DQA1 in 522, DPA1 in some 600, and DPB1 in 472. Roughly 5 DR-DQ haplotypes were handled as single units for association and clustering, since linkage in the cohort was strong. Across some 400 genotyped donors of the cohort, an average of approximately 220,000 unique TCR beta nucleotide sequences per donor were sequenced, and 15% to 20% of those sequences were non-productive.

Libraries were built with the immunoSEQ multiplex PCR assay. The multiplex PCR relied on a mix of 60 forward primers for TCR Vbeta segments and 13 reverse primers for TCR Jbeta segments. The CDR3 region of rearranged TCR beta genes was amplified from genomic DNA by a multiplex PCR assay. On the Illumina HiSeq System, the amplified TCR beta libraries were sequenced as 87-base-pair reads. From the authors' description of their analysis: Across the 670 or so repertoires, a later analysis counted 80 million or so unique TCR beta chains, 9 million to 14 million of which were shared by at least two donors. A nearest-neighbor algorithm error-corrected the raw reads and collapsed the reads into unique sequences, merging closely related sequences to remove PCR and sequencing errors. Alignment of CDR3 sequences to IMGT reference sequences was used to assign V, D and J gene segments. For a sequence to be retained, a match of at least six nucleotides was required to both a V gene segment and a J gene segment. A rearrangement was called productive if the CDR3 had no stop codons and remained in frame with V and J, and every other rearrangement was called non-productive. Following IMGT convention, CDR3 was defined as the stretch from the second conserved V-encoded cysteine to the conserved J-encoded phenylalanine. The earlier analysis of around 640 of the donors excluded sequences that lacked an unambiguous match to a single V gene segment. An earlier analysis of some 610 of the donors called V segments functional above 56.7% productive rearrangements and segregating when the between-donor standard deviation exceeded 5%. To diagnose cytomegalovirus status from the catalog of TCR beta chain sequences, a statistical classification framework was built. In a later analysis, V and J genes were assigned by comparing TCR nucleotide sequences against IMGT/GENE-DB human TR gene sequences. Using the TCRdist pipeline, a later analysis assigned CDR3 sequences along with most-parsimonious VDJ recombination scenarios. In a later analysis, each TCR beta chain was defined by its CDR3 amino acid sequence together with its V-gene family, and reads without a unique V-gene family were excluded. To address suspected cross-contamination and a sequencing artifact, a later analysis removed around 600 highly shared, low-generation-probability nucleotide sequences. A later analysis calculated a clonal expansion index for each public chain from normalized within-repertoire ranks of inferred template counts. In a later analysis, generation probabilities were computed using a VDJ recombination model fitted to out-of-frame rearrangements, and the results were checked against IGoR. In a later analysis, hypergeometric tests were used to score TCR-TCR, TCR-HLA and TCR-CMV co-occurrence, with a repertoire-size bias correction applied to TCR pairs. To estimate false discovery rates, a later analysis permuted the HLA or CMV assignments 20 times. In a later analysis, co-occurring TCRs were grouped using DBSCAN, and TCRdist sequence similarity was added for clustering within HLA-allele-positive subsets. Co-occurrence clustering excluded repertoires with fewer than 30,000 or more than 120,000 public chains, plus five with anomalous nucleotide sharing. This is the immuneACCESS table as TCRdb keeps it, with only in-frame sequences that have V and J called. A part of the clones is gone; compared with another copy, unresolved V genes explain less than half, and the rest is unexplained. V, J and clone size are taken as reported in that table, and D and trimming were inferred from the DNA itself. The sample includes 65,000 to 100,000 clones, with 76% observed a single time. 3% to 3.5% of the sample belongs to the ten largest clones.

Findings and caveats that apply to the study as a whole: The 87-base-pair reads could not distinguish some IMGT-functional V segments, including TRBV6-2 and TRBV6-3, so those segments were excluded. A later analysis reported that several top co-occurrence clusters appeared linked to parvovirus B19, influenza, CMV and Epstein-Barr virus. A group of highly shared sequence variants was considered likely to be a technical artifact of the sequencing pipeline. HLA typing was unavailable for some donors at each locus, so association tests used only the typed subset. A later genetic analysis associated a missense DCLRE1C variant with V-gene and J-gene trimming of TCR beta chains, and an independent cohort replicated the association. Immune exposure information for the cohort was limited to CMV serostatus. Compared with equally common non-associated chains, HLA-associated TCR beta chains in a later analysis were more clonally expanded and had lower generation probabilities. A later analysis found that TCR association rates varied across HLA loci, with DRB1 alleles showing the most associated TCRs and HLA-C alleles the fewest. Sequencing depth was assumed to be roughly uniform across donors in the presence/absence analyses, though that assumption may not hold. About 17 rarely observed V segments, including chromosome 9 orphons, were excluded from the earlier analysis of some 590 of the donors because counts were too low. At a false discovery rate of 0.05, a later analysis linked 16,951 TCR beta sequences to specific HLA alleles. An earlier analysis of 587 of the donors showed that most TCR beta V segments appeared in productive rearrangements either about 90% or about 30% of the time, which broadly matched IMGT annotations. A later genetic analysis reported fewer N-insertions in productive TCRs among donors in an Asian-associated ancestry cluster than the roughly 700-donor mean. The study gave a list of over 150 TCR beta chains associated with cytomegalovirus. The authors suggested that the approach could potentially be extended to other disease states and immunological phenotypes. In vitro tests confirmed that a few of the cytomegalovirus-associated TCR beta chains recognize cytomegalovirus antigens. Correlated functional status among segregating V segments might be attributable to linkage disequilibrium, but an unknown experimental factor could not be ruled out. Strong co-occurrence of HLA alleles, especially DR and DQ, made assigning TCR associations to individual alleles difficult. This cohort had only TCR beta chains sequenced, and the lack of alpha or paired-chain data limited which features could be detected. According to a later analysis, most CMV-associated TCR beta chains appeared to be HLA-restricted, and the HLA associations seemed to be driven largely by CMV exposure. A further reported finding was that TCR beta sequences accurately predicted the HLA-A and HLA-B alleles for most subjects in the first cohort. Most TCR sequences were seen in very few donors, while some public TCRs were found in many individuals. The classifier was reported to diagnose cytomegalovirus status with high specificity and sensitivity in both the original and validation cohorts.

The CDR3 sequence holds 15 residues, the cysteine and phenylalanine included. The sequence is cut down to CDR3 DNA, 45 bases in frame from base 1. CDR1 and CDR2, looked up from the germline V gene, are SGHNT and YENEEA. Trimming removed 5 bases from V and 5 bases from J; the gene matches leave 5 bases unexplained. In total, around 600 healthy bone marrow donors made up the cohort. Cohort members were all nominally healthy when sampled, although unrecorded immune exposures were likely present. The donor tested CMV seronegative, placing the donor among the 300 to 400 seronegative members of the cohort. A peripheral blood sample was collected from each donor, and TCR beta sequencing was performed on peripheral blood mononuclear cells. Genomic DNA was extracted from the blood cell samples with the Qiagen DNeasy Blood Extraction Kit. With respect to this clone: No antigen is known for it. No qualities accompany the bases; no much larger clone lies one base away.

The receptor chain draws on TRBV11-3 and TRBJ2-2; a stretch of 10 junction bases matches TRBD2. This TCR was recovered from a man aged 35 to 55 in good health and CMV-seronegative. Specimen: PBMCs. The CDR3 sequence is CASSTRTSGTGELFF. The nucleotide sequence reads TGTGCCAGCAGCACCCGGACTAGCGGAACCGGGGAGCTGTTTTTT.